This passage covers 24 T cell receptor beta chains from one sample sequenced in a study of control samples from healthy donors and cancer patients. Method: immunoSEQ multiplex PCR; TCRdb's copy keeps in-frame clones and lacks some. The table shows hundreds of thousands of clones, with around 90% occurring only once. The sequencing sample was made of PBMCs. These receptors were collected from a man between 35 and 55 years old with head and neck cancer.

This clone has only one observation. The rearrangement joins TRBV6-1 to TRBJ2-7; 9 bases match TRBD2. The CDR3 covers 15 residues. The germline gives CDR1 MNHNS, CDR2 SASEGT. The ends lost 0 bases at V and 6 bases at J; junction bases unmatched: 6. CDR3 bases: TGTGCCAGCAGTGAAGCCGCTAGCGGGATTGGCGAGCAGTACTTC. This translates into CASSEAASGIGEQYF.

The count of this clone is one. This rearrangement joins TRBV6-6 to TRBJ2-1; D unresolved. The CDR3 runs to 11 residues. V was cut by 0 bases and J by 9 bases, with 3 bases left in between. In germline, CDR1 is MNHNY, CDR2 SVGAGI (reference sequence). CDR3: CASSYSLEQFF. In DNA form, the CDR3 reads TGTGCCAGCAGTTACTCCCTTGAGCAGTTCTTC.

The chain carries TRBV5-6 and TRBJ2-3, with 11 bases aligning to TRBD2. V trimming: 1 base; J trimming: 0 bases; junction bases outside the gene matches: 7. The CDR3 length is 18 residues. Germline V gene sequence: CDR1 SGHDT, CDR2 YYEEEE. The CDR3, as DNA: TGTGCCAGCAGCTTGTTTCTAGCGGGGGGCCACAGCACAGATACGCAGTATTTT. Translated: CASSLFLAGGHSTDTQYF.

V and J are TRBV6-2 or TRBV6-3 and TRBJ1-1; 7 nucleotides align to TRBD1. CDR3 length: 16 amino acids. Germline loops: CDR1 MNHEY, CDR2 SVGEGT. The V and J ends lost 4 bases and 0 bases, in that order; junction bases with no gene match: 8. CDR3 protein: CASSSRTGQMNTEAFF. CDR3 sequence (DNA): TGTGCCAGCAGTTCCCGGACAGGACAGATGAACACTGAAGCTTTCTTT.

V usage is TRBV11-3 and J usage is TRBJ1-2; TRBD1 matches at 9 bases. The V segment lost 4 bases and the J segment 4 bases; nucleotides outside the gene matches: 1. The CDR3 is 13 amino acids. The germline V gene encodes CDR1 SGHNT and CDR2 YENEEA. The CDR3 coding sequence is TGTGCCAGCAGCTCGGACAGGGGCTATGGCTACACCTTC. Its protein product is CASSSDRGYGYTF.

CDR3 DNA sequence: TGTGCCACCAGCAGAGAGGGAACAGATACGCAGTATTTT. Translated, it gives CATSREGTDTQYF. The gene calls are TRBV15 and TRBJ2-3, with D hard to call. Trimming cost V 0 bases and J 3 bases, with 4 bases left between them. The CDR3 loop spans 13 amino acids. Germline-derived CDR1 and CDR2 are LNHNV and YYDKDF (reference sequence).

The chain couples TRBV7-2 to TRBJ2-3; D is undetermined. The V gene lost 3 bases and the J gene lost 12 bases, with 16 bases spanning the gap. This CDR3 is built from 13 residues. The V gene's germline CDR1 is SGHTA and CDR2 FQGNSA. The CDR3 DNA reads as TGTGCCAGCAGCTTCTACGTGGAGAGGTCACAGTATTTT. Its translation is CASSFYVERSQYF.

The chain recombines TRBV9 with TRBJ2-2; D is undetermined. In germline, CDR1 is SGDLS, CDR2 YYNGEE. Trimming left V 2 bases short and J 6 bases short, with 5 bases between. The CDR3 runs to 12 residues. The chain's CDR3 is CASSVTAGELFF. Written as DNA, the CDR3 is TGTGCCAGCAGCGTCACTGCCGGGGAGCTGTTTTTT.

The V gene is TRBV10-3, the J gene TRBJ2-2; D is unresolved. V was trimmed by 3 bases and J by 8 bases, leaving 13 bases between them. The CDR3 spans 14 residues. CDR1 and CDR2 from the germline V gene are ENHRY and SYGVKD. CDR3 nucleotide sequence: TGTGCCATCAGTGATTACGCTCGGCCAGGGGAGCTGTTTTTT. Translating it yields CAISDYARPGELFF.

With regard to this clone: One junction end does not reproduce the germline sequence, and a read error may be involved. This chain joins TRBV7-7 and TRBJ1-4, with D tentatively TRBD1 (6 bases). Germline loops: CDR1 SSHAT, CDR2 FNYEAQ (reference sequence). This CDR3 spans 15 amino acids. DNA of the CDR3: TGTGCTAGCAGCTTAGCCGGGGGCGTCAATGAAAAACTGTTTTTT. Its translation: CASSLAGGVNEKLFF.

This chain connects TRBV9 to TRBJ2-2, with D maybe TRBD2 (7 bases). The V end lost 5 bases, the J end lost 4 bases, and 18 bases lay between the germline ends. This CDR3 has 16 amino acids. The germline V gene has CDR1 SGDLS and CDR2 YYNGEE. CDR3 in amino acids: CASSPGGGAITGELFF. The CDR3 DNA is TGTGCCAGCAGTCCCGGAGGGGGGGCAATCACCGGGGAGCTGTTTTTT.

The chain joins TRBV30 to TRBJ1-2, with D unresolved. V dropped 0 bases and J dropped 8 bases, with 10 bases sitting between them. The length of the CDR3 is 12 residues. CDR1 GTSNPN and CDR2 SVGIG come from the germline V gene (reference sequence). The CDR3, as DNA: TGTGCCTGGAGTGTTTCGGGGTTCGGCTACACCTTC. Protein sequence: CAWSVSGFGYTF.

This chain connects TRBV7-2 to TRBJ2-2; D might be TRBD1 (6 bases). Trimming removed 4 bases at V and 4 bases at J, with 13 bases between. Germline V gives CDR1 SGHTA, CDR2 FQGNSA. CDR3 size: 15 residues. CDR3 nucleotides: TGTGCCAGCAGCTCAAATCTACAGGGCACCGGGGAGCTGTTTTTT. The encoded protein is CASSSNLQGTGELFF. Together with reference TRBV7-2 and TRBJ2-2, the CDR3 gives the full variable domain: GAGVSQSPSNKVTEKGKDVELRCDPISGHTALYWYRQSLGQGLEFLIYFQGNSAPDKSGLPSDRFSAERTGGSVSTLTIQRTQQEDSAVYLCASSSNLQGTGELFFGEGSRLTVL.

The chain links TRBV10-3 to TRBJ2-2; no clear D. The CDR3 is 14 residues long. CDR1 ENHRY and CDR2 SYGVKD come from the germline V gene. V lost 3 bases and J 0 bases, leaving 5 bases between the germline ends. This CDR3 reads CAISDLSNTGELFF. Written as DNA, the CDR3 is TGTGCCATCAGTGATCTGTCGAACACCGGGGAGCTGTTTTTT.

The rearrangement joins TRBV5-1 to TRBJ1-5, with TRBD1 matching 8 bases. The germline CDR1 and CDR2 sequences are SGHRS and YFSETQ. The CDR3 is 15 residues long. Trimming removed 4 bases from V and 3 bases from J; junction bases left unmatched: 6. Here the CDR3 reads CASSLTGALNQPQHF. DNA for the CDR3: TGCGCCAGCAGCCTGACAGGGGCCCTCAATCAGCCCCAGCATTTT. Full variable domain (rest looked up from reference TRBV5-1 and TRBJ1-5): KAGVTQTPRYLIKTRGQQVTLSCSPISGHRSVSWYQQTPGQGLQFLFEYFSETQRNKGNFPGRFSGRQFSNSRSEMNVSTLELGDSALYLCASSLTGALNQPQHFGDGTRLSIL.

This CDR3 is CASTPGGGAYEQYF. The CDR3 bases are TGTGCCAGCACCCCAGGCGGGGGCGCCTACGAGCAGTACTTC. The V call is TRBV11-2, the J call TRBJ2-7, with a weak D call TRBD2 (7 bases). Germline assignment: CDR1 SGHAT and CDR2 FQNNGV. Trimming removed 7 bases from V and 2 bases from J, with 15 bases in between. This CDR3 spans 14 amino acids.

This chain uses TRBV30 with TRBJ2-7, with a weak D call TRBD2 (5 bases). This CDR3 comprises 15 residues. The V gene lost 4 bases and the J gene lost 1 base, with 17 bases spanning the gap. CDR1 GTSNPN and CDR2 SVGIG come from the germline V gene (reference sequence). CDR3 protein: CAWTPEGSRSYEQYF. As DNA, the CDR3 is TGTGCCTGGACACCCGAGGGTAGTCGGTCCTACGAGCAGTACTTC.

V usage is TRBV9 and J usage is TRBJ1-2; 11 positions agree with TRBD1. The CDR3 extends over 18 amino acids. V gave up 4 bases and J gave up 4 bases; unmatched junction bases: 15. The V gene's germline CDR1 is SGDLS and CDR2 YYNGEE. Here the CDR3 DNA reads TGTGCCAGCAGCCCGCTCGGGACAGGGGGACTGGGCGTCTATGGCTACACCTTC. The encoded protein is CASSPLGTGGLGVYGYTF.

The chain combines TRBV28 with TRBJ2-5; D is tentatively TRBD1 or TRBD2 (6 bases each). The CDR3 runs to 13 residues. Germline CDR1 MDHEN, CDR2 SYDVKM. Trimming removed 7 bases from V and 1 base from J, with 10 bases in between. The CDR3 protein is CASTKGGQETQYF. CDR3 bases: TGTGCCAGCACAAAGGGGGGCCAAGAGACCCAGTACTTC.

The rearrangement joins TRBV4-1 to TRBJ2-5; weak D call: TRBD2 (5 bases). This CDR3 contains 13 residues. The V gene lost 0 bases and the J gene lost 9 bases, with 11 bases spanning the gap. Germline CDR1 MGHRA, CDR2 YSYEKL. CDR3 DNA sequence: TGCGCCAGCAGCCAAGAGGGTCTGGAGGCCCAGTACTTC. Translated, it gives CASSQEGLEAQYF.

The V gene is TRBV7-9, the J gene TRBJ2-1, with D unclear. The germline gives CDR1 SEHNR, CDR2 FQNEAQ (reference sequence). The CDR3 contains 13 residues. V lost 7 bases and J lost 10, with 17 bases in between. This chain's CDR3 is CASTWLGPSEQFF. CDR3 bases: TGTGCCAGCACTTGGCTCGGGCCGTCCGAGCAGTTCTTC.

V and J are TRBV18 and TRBJ2-5; D is possibly TRBD2 (7 bases). CDR1 KGHSH and CDR2 LQKENI come from the germline V gene. This CDR3 comprises 16 residues. The V and J ends lost 4 bases and 3 bases respectively, with 18 bases between them. The CDR3: CASSQRAGAGEETQYF. As DNA, the CDR3 is TGTGCCAGCTCACAACGGGCGGGAGCAGGGGAAGAGACCCAGTACTTC.

The gene calls are TRBV27 and TRBJ2-7; 7 nucleotides align to TRBD2. V shed 8 bases, J shed 6 bases, and the junction held 7 bases outside the gene matches. The CDR3 totals 12 residues. Germline V gene sequence: CDR1 MNHEY, CDR2 SMNVEV (reference sequence). CDR3 nucleotide sequence: TGTGCCAGCTCTCCGTGGGAGGGCGAGCAGTACTTC. Encoded protein: CASSPWEGEQYF.

J is TRBJ2-1 and V is TRBV6-5; TRBD2 agrees at 12 bases. The CDR3 loop spans 15 amino acids. With V trimmed by 2 bases and J by 9 bases, 5 bases remained unmatched. CDR1 and CDR2 from the germline V gene are MNHEY and SVGAGI. CDR3 in DNA: TGTGCCAGCAGTTACCTAGCGGGGGGGCAGGGTGAGCAGTTCTTC. This sequence encodes CASSYLAGGQGEQFF.